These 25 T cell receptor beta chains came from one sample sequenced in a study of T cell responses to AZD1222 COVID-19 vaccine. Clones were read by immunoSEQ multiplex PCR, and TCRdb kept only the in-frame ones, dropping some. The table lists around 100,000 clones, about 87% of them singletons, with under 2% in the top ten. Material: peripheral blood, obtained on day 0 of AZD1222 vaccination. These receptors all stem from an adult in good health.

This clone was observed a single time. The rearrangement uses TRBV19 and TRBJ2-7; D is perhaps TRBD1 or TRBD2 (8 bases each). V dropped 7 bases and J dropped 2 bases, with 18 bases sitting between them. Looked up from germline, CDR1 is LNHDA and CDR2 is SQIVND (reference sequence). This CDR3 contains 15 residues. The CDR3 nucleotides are TGTGCCAGTACGGGGGGGACAGGTCTCACCTACGAGCAGTACTTC. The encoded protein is CASTGGTGLTYEQYF.

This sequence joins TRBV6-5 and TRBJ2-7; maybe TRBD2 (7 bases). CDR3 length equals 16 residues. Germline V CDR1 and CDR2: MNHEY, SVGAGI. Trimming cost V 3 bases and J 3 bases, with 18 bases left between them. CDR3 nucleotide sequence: TGTGCCAGCAGTTATACGAGGGGGGGAGACGGCTACGAGCAGTACTTC. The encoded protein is CASSYTRGGDGYEQYF.

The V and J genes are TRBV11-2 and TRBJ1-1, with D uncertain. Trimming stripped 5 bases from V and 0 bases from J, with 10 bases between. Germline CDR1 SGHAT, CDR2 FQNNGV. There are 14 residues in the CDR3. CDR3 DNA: TGTGCCAGCAGCCCCTCGTTCGTGAACACTGAAGCTTTCTTT. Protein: CASSPSFVNTEAFF.

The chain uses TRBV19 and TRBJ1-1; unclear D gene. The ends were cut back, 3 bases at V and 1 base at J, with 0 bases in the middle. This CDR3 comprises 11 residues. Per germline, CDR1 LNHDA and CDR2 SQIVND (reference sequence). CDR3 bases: TGTGCCAGTAGTATGAACACTGAAGCTTTCTTT. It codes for CASSMNTEAFF.

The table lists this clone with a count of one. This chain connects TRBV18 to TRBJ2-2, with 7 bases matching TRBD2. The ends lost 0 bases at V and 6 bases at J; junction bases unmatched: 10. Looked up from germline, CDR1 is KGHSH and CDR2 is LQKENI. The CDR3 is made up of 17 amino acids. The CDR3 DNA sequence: TGTGCCAGCTCACCACCAATCGTGGCGGGAGTGTCCGGGGAGCTGTTTTTT. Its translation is CASSPPIVAGVSGELFF.

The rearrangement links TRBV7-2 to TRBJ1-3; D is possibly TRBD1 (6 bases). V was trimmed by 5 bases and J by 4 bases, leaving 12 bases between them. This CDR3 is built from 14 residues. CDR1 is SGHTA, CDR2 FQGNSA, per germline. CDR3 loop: CASSPGTLGNTIYF. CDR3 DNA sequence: TGTGCCAGCAGCCCCGGGACACTCGGAAACACCATATATTTT.

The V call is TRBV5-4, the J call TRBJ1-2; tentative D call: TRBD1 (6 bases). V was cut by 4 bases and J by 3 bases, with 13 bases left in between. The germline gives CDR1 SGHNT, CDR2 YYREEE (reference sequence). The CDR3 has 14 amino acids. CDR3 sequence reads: CASSQDGGDYGYTF. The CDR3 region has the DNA TGTGCCAGCAGCCAGGATGGGGGCGACTATGGCTACACCTTC.

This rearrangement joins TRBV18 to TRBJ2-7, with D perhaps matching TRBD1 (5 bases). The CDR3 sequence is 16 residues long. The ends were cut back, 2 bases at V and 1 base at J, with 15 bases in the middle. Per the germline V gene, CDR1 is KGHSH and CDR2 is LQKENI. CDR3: CASSPGARFPSYEQYF. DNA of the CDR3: TGTGCCAGCTCACCAGGGGCTAGGTTTCCTTCCTACGAGCAGTACTTC.

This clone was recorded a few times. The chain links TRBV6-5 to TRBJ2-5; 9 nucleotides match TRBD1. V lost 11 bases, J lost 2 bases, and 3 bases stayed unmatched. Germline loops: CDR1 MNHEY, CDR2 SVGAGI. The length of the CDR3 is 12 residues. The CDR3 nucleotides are TGTGCCCCGGACAGGGGTCAAGAGACCCAGTACTTC. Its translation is CAPDRGQETQYF.

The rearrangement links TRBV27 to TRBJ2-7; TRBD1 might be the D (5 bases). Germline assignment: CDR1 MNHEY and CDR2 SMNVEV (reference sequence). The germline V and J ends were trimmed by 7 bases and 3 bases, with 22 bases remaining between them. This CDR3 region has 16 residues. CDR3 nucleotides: TGTGCCAGCACCCCTACCGCAGGGCGATTGGACTACGAGCAGTACTTC. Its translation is CASTPTAGRLDYEQYF.

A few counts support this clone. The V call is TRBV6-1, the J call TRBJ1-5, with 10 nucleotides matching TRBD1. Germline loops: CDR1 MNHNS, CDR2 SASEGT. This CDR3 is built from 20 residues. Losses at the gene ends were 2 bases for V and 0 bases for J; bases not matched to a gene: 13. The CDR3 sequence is CASSEWGRGQGSFSNQPQHF. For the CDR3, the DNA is TGTGCCAGCAGTGAATGGGGGCGGGGACAGGGGTCGTTTAGCAATCAGCCCCAGCATTTT.

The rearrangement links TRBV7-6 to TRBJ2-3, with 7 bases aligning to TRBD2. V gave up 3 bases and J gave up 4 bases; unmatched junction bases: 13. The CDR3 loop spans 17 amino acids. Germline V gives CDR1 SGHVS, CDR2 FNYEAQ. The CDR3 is CASSFPPGGEGPDTQYF. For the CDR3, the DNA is TGTGCCAGCAGCTTCCCTCCGGGCGGGGAGGGTCCAGATACGCAGTATTTT.

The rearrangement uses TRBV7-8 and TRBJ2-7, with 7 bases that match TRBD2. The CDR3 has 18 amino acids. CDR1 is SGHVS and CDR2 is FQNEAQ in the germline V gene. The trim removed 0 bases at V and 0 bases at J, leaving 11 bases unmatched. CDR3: CASSLAGWASGSSYEQYF. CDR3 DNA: TGTGCCAGCAGCTTAGCAGGGTGGGCTAGCGGAAGCTCCTACGAGCAGTACTTC.

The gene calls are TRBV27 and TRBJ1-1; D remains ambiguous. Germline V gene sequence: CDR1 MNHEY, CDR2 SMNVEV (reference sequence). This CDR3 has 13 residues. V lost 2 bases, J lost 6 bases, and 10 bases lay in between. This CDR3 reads CASSLTPEAEAFF. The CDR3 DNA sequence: TGTGCCAGCAGTTTAACCCCAGAAGCTGAAGCTTTCTTT.

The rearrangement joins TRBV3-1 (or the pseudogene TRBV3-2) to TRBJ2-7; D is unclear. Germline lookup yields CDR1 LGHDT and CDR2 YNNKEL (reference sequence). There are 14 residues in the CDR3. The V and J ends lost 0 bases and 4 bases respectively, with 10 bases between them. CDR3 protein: CASSQDLGPYEQYF. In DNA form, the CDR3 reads TGTGCCAGCAGCCAAGATCTAGGCCCGTACGAGCAGTACTTC.

The CDR3 DNA reads TGTGCCAGCAGTACCCGACTAGCCGCTAAGGGGGATACGCAGTATTTT. As protein: CASSTRLAAKGDTQYF. The chain carries TRBV28 and TRBJ2-3; 7 positions match TRBD2. The CDR3 consists of 16 residues. With 5 bases clipped from V and 6 bases from J, the junction kept 14 bases outside the gene matches. CDR1 MDHEN and CDR2 SYDVKM come from the germline V gene. Filled out from reference TRBV28 and TRBJ2-3, the complete variable domain reads DVKVTQSSRYLVKRTGEKVFLECVQDMDHENMFWYRQDPGLGLRLIYFSYDVKMKEKGDIPEGYSVSREKKERFSLILESASTNQTSMYLCASSTRLAAKGDTQYFGPGTRLTVL.

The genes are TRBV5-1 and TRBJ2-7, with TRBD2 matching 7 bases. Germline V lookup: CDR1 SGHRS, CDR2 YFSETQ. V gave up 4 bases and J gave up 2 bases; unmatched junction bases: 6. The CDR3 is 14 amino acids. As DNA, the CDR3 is TGCGCCAGCAGCGAGAGGGAGGGAGCCTACGAGCAGTACTTC. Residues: CASSEREGAYEQYF.

The DNA for the CDR3 is TGTGCCAGCAGTGACGGATTGGGGCACACCGGGGAGCTGTTTTTT. Amino acids: CASSDGLGHTGELFF. V usage is TRBV6-4 and J usage is TRBJ2-2, with D possibly matching TRBD1 (5 bases). This CDR3 has 15 residues. Trimming removed 2 bases from V and 3 bases from J, with 10 bases in between. Germline-derived CDR1 and CDR2 are MRHNA and SNTAGT.

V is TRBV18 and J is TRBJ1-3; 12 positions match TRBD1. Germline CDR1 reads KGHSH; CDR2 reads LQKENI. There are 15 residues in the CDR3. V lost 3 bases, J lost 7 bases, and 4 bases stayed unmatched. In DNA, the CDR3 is TGTGCCAGCTCACCGGGGACAGGGGGCGAGAACACCATATATTTT. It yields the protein CASSPGTGGENTIYF. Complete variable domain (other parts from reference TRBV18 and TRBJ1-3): NAGVMQNPRHLVRRRGQEARLRCSPMKGHSHVYWYRQLPEEGLKFMVYLQKENIIDESGMPKERFSAEFPKEGPSILRIQQVVRGDSAAYFCASSPGTGGENTIYFGEGSWLTVV.

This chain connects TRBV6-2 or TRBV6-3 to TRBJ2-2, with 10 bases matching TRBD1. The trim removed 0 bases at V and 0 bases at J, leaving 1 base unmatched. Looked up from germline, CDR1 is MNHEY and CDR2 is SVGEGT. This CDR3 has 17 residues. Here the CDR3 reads CASSYSTGGSNTGELFF. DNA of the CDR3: TGTGCCAGCAGTTACTCGACAGGGGGCTCGAACACCGGGGAGCTGTTTTTT.

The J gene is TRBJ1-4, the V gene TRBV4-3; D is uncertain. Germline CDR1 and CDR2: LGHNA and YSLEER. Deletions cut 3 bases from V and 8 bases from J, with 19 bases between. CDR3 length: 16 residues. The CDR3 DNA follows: TGCGCCAGCAGCCAGGGTGCAGCTTCAGTCCGCGAAAAACTGTTTTTT. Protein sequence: CASSQGAASVREKLFF.

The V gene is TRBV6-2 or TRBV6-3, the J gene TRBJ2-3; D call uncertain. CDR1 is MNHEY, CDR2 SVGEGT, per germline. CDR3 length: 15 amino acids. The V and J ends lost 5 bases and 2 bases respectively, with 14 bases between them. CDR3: CASSLTTEVTDTQYF. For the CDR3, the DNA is TGTGCCAGCAGTCTAACGACTGAGGTCACAGATACGCAGTATTTT.

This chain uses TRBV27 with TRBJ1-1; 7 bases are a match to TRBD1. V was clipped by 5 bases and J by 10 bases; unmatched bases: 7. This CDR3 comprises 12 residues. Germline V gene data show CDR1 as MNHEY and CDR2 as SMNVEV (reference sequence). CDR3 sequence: CASSRQGAPAFF. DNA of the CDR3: TGTGCCAGCAGTCGACAGGGCGCGCCAGCTTTCTTT.

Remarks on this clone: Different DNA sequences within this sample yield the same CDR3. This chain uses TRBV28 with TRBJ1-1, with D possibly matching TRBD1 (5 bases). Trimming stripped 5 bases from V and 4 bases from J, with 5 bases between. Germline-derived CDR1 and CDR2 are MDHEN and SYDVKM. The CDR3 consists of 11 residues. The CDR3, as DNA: TGTGCCAGCAGTAGGGGCACTGAAGCTTTCTTT. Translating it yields CASSRGTEAFF. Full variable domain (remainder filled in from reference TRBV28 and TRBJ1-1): DVKVTQSSRYLVKRTGEKVFLECVQDMDHENMFWYRQDPGLGLRLIYFSYDVKMKEKGDIPEGYSVSREKKERFSLILESASTNQTSMYLCASSRGTEAFFGQGTRLTVV.

This chain's CDR3 is CASSLRQTNTEAFF. In DNA form, the CDR3 reads TGTGCCAGCAGCCTTCGACAGACGAACACTGAAGCTTTCTTT. This chain links TRBV14 with TRBJ1-1, with D maybe TRBD1 (5 bases). Looked up from germline, CDR1 is SGHDN and CDR2 is FVKESK. The CDR3 runs to 14 residues. V was clipped by 4 bases and J by 1 base, with 10 bases between them.